The sample holds one count of the clone carrying this T cell receptor beta chain. The method was immunoSEQ multiplex PCR; TCRdb's version includes in-frame clones alone and lacks a portion of them. This sample has 35,000 to 40,000 clones, with roughly 85% found just once. The sample is drawn from a study of T cell changes during pregnancy in multiple sclerosis. V shed 2 bases, J shed 3 bases, and the junction held 7 bases outside the gene matches. The CDR3 sequence is 15 residues long. The germline V gene has CDR1 MNHEY and CDR2 SMNVEV (reference sequence). This chain connects TRBV27 to TRBJ2-7, with 7 positions matching TRBD2. The source material was CD4+ T cells from peripheral blood mononuclear cells, sampled before pregnancy. The receptor was isolated from a female donor with multiple sclerosis, enrolled in a pregnancy study. The CDR3 DNA reads TGTGCCAGCAGTTTAGCGCTAGCGGAAGGCTACGAGCAGTACTTC. As protein: CASSLALAEGYEQYF.